Here is one T cell receptor beta chain with its context. Its specificity is not known. This sample is part of a study of regulatory T cells in long-lasting Graves disease. Study-level findings and limits: Whereas new patients shared 900 to 1,000 public clonotypes, persistent patients shared more, at about 2,500. Persistent disease preferred TRBV28, TRBJ1-2 and TRBJ2-5; new disease, TRBV20-1 and TRBJ2-1.

V lost 0 bases and J 4 bases, leaving 6 bases between the germline ends. Germline V CDR1 and CDR2: MNHNS, SASEGT. The CDR3 consists of 14 residues. In building TCR beta libraries, iRepertoire HTBI primers were used together with Arm-PCR of CDR3 regions. TCRdb re-called the multiplex PCR reads with MiXCR, one entry per CDR3 protein. The sample lists about 240,000 distinct CDR3 sequences; roughly a fifth were seen once. Noted time point: newly diagnosed GD, antithyroid drugs for less than 3 months. The TCR library was made from RNA extracted from PBMCs. Patients came from an endocrinology department in Xi'an, China.

Sequencing used peripheral blood mononuclear cells (PBMCs), obtained at new diagnosis, from a patient treated with antithyroid drugs. The chain uses TRBV6-1 and TRBJ2-2; unclear D gene. This receptor was identified in a female donor with Graves disease. CDR3 loop: CASSEALVTGELFF. DNA for the CDR3: TGTGCCAGCAGTGAAGCCCTCGTCACCGGGGAGCTGTTTTTT.